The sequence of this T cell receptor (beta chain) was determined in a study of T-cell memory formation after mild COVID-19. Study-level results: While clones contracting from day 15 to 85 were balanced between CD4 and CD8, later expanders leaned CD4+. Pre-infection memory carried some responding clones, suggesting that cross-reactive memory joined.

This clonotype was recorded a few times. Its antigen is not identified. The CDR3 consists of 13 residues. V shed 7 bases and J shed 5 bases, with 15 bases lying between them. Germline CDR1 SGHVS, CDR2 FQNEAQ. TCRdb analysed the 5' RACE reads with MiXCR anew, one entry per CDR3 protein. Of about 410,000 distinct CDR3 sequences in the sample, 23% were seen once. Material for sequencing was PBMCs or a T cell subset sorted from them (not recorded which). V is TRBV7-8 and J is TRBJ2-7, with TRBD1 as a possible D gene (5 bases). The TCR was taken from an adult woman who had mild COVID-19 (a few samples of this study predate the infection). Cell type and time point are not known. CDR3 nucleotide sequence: TGTGCCAGCATCCAGACGGCAGGGCACGAGCAGTACTTC. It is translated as CASIQTAGHEQYF.